This note documents a single T cell receptor (beta chain) sequence. Its antigen is unknown. This sample stems from a study of T cell repertoires in cytomegalovirus infection. Study overall: The authors used CMV epitopes that were HLA-C-restricted (recently identified) and HLA-B-restricted (well studied). A matching HLA type, together with CMV infection, was signaled by public TCR beta signatures.

V lost 5 bases and J lost 4; bases outside the gene matches: 9. CDR1 and CDR2 from the germline V gene are LNHDA and SQIVND (reference sequence). The CDR3 has 15 residues. Broader study findings: Frequencies of public TCR beta families were cumulated, and this identified carriers of CMV plus the relevant HLA. Ex vivo, HLA-C-restricted CMV-specific TCR beta clonotypes prevailed over the rest of the response.

TCRdb re-derived calls from the reads in MiXCR, one entry per CDR3 protein. Found here are roughly 860,000 distinct CDR3 sequences, about 31% of them singletons; the top ten hold 9.5% to 15%. This specimen consisted of cultured CD8+ T cells from PBMCs, obtained from culture after CMV antigen stimulation. This clonotype originated in a human donor in good health (CMV status not recorded). Some clones in this sample may be carry-over from other donors' samples. The rearrangement links TRBV19 to TRBJ1-2, with 8 bases that match TRBD1. The CDR3 region has the DNA TGTGCCAGTAGTTCCCTGACCGGACAGGGCTATGGCTACACCTTC. Protein: CASSSLTGQGYGYTF. The variable domain in full, with the rest retrieved from reference TRBV19 and TRBJ1-2, is DGGITQSPKYLFRKEGQNVTLSCEQNLNHDAMYWYRQDPGQGLRLIYYSQIVNDFQKGDIAEGYSVSREKKESFPLTVTSAQKNPTAFYLCASSSLTGQGYGYTFGSGTRLTVV.